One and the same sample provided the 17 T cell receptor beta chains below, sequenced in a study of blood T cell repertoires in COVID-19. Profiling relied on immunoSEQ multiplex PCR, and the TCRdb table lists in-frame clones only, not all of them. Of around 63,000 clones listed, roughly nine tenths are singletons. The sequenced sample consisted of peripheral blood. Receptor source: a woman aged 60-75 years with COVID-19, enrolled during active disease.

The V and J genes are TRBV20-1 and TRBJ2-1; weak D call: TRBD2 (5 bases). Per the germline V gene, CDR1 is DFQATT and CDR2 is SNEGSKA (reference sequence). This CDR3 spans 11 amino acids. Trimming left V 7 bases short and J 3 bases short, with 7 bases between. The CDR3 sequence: CSVAYYNEQFF. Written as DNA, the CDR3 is TGCAGTGTAGCGTACTACAATGAGCAGTTCTTC.

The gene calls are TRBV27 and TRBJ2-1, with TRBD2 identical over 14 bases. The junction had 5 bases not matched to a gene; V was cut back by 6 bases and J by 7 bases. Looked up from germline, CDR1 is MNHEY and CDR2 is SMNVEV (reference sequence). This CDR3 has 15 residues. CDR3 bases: TGTGCCAGCAGGGACGGACTAGCGGGAGGAAATGAGCAGTTCTTC. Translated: CASRDGLAGGNEQFF.

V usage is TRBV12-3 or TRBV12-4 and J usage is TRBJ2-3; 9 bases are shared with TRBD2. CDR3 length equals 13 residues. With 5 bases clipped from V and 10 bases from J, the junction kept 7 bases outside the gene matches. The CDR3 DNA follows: TGTGCCAGCAGTCCTCCTAGCGGGATGGCGCAGTATTTT. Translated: CASSPPSGMAQYF.

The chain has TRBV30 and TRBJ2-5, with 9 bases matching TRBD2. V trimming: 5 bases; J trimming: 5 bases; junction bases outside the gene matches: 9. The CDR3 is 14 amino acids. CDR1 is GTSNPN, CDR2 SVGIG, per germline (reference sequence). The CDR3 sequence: CAWVGLAGRETQYF. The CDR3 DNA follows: TGTGCCTGGGTGGGGCTAGCGGGAAGGGAGACCCAGTACTTC.

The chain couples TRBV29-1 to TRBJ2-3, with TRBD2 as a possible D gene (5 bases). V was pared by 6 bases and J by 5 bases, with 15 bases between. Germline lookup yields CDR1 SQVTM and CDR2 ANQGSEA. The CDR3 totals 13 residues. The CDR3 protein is CSVAGPAGDTQYF. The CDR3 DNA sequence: TGCAGCGTCGCGGGCCCCGCCGGAGATACGCAGTATTTT.

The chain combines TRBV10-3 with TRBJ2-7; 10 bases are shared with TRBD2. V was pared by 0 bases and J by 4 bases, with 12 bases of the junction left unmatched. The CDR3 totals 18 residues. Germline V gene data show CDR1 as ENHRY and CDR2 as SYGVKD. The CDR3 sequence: CAISESHKAGGWVYEQYF. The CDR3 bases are TGTGCCATCAGTGAGTCTCATAAAGCGGGAGGGTGGGTATACGAGCAGTACTTC.

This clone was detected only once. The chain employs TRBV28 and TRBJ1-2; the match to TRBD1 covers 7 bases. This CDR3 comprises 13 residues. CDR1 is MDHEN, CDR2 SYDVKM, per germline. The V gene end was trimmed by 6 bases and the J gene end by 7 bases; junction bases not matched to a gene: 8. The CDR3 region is CASRFPTGIGYTF. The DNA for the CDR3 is TGTGCCAGCAGGTTCCCGACAGGGATTGGCTACACCTTC.

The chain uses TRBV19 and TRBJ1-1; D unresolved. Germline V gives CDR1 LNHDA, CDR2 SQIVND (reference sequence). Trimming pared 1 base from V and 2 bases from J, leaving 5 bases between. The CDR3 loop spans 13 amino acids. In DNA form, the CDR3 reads TGTGCCAGTAGTATAGGCGAAAACACTGAAGCTTTCTTT. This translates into CASSIGENTEAFF.

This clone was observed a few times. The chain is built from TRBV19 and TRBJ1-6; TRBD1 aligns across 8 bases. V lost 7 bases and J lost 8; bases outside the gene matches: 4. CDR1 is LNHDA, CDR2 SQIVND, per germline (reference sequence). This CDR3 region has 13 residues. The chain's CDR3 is CASKGTGDSPLHF. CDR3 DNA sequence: TGTGCCAGTAAGGGGACAGGAGATTCACCCCTCCACTTT. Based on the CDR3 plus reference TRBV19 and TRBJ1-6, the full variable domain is DGGITQSPKYLFRKEGQNVTLSCEQNLNHDAMYWYRQDPGQGLRLIYYSQIVNDFQKGDIAEGYSVSREKKESFPLTVTSAQKNPTAFYLCASKGTGDSPLHFGNGTRLTVT.

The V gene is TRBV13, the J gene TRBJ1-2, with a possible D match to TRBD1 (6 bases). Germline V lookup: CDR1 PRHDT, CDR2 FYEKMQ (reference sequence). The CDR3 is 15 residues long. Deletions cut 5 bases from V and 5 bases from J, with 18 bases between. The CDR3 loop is CASSNRQAVKYGYTF. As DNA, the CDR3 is TGTGCCAGCAGCAATCGACAGGCCGTGAAGTATGGCTACACCTTC.

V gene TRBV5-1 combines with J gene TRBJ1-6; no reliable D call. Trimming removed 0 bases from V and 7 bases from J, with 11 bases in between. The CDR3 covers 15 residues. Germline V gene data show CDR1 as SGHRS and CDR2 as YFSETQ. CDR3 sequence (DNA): TGCGCCAGCAGCTTGGAGGCAGCCAGGAATTCACCCCTCCACTTT. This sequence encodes CASSLEAARNSPLHF.

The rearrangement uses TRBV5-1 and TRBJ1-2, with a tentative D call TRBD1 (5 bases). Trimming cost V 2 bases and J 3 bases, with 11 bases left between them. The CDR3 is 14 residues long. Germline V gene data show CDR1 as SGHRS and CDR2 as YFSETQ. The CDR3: CASSFGRDDYGYTF. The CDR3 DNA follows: TGCGCCAGCAGCTTTGGCAGGGATGACTATGGCTACACCTTC.

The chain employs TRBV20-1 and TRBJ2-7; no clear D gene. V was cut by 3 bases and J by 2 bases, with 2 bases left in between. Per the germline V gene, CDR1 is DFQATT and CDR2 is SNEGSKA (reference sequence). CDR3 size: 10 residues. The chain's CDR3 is CSASTYEQYF. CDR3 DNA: TGCAGTGCTAGCACCTACGAGCAGTACTTC.

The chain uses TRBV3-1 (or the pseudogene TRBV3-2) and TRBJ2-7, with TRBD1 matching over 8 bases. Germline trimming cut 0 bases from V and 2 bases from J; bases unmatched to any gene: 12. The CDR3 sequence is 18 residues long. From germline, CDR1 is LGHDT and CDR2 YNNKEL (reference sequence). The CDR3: CASSQEGITGGTAYEQYF. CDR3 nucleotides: TGTGCCAGCAGCCAAGAAGGGATAACAGGGGGAACAGCCTACGAGCAGTACTTC.

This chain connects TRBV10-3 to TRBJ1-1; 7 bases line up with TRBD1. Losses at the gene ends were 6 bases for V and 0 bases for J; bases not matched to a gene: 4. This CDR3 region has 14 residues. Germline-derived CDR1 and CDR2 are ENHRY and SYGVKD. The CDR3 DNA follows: TGTGCCATCAGGGCAGGGGGTATGAACACTGAAGCTTTCTTT. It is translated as CAIRAGGMNTEAFF.

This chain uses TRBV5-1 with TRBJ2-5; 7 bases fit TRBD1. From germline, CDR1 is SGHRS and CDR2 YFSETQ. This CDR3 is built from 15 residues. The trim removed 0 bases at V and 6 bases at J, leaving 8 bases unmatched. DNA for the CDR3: TGCGCCAGCAGCTTGGAAGGCAGGGGGTCAAAGACCCAGTACTTC. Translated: CASSLEGRGSKTQYF.

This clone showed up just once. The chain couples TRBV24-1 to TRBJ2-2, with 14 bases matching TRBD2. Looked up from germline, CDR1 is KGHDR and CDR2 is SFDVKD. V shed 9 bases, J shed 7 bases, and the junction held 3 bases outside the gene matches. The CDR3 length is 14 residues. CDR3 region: CATAGTSGSGELFF. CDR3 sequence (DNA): TGTGCCACCGCTGGGACTAGCGGGAGCGGGGAGCTGTTTTTT.